This is a list of T cell receptor beta chains from one sample in a study of T-cell reconstitution after alpha-beta-depleted transplantation in children. MiXCR was run by TCRdb on the PCR reads, yielding one entry per CDR3 protein. Of about 460,000 distinct CDR3 sequences in the sample, about 10% are singletons; the top ten hold around 15%. The specimen comprised PBMCs, mostly from graft donor cells, sampled 180 days after TCRalphabeta/CD19-depleted stem cell transplant. These receptors were collected from a female patient aged 2-15 years who had a stem cell transplant for aplastic anemia, so the T cells may come from the graft donor. Each CDR3 is given with its conserved first and last residue. A D gene is named only where the DNA matches it firmly. The size field is filled for only some rows; it gives once, few, many or a size class.

many	TRBV5-1	-	TRBJ2-1	TGCGCCAGCAGCTTGCCCTCCGTGCATGAGCAGTTCTTC	CASSLPSVHEQFF
-	TRBV12-3/TRBV12-4	-	TRBJ1-2	TGTGCCAGCAGTTTGACAGCTGGCTATGGCTACACCTTC	CASSLTAGYGYTF
-	TRBV20-1	-	TRBJ1-5	TGCAGTGCTGGGAGGGGTTCCAATCAGCCCCAGCATTTT	CSAGRGSNQPQHF
-	TRBV14	TRBD1	TRBJ2-3	TGTGCCAGCAGCCACTGGTCCGACAGGGGGGATACGCAGTATTTT	CASSHWSDRGDTQYF
-	TRBV20-1	-	TRBJ2-5	TGCAGTGCTAGAAGAGCGGAGAACCAAGAGACCCAGTACTTC	CSARRAENQETQYF
-	TRBV9	-	TRBJ1-1	TGTGCCAGCAGCGTAGTAGGGGGGAACACTGAAGCTTTCTTT	CASSVVGGNTEAFF
-	TRBV4-1	TRBD1	TRBJ2-2	TGCGCCAGCAGCCTCAGGGGGCCGAAAGGGACCGGGGAGCTGTTTTTT	CASSLRGPKGTGELFF
-	TRBV7-6	TRBD2	TRBJ2-5	TGTGCCAGCAGCTTACCCCCCACTAGCGGGAGGGAGACCCAGTACTTC	CASSLPPTSGRETQYF
few	TRBV29-1	TRBD1	TRBJ1-1	TGCAGCGTTGAAGTCCGGGGGGGACAGTACACTGAAGCTTTCTTT	CSVEVRGGQYTEAFF
-	TRBV7-3	-	TRBJ2-4	TGTGCCAGCAGCTTAAACGGGGGCCTAGGCATTCAGTACTTC	CASSLNGGLGIQYF